The entry that follows covers one T cell receptor (beta chain) sequence. This sample is part of a study of blood T cell repertoires in COVID-19. Study information: Sites in the United States, Italy and Spain provided acute and convalescent COVID-19 samples. In each case, the material was cDNA or gDNA derived from T cells, B-cell-depleted T cells, or PBMCs.

Germline V gives CDR1 SEHNR, CDR2 FQNEAQ (reference sequence). The CDR3 runs to 14 residues. Libraries were prepared by immunoSEQ multiplex PCR; TCRdb keeps only in-frame clonotypes and omits some of them. The profile shows 200,000 to 250,000 clones, more than 85% of them singletons. Sequenced sample: peripheral blood. This rearrangement joins TRBV7-9 to TRBJ2-5; TRBD1 aligns across 8 bases. The clonotype originates from a woman aged 45-60 years with COVID-19, enrolled during active disease. CDR3 sequence (DNA): TGTGTTCCAGGGGGCGACAGAGTGAGAGAGACCCAGTACTTC. Protein product: CVPGGDRVRETQYF. The variable domain in full, completed from reference TRBV7-9 and TRBJ2-5, reads DTGVSQNPRHKITKRGQNVTFRCDPISEHNRLYWYRQTLGQGPEFLTYFQNEAQLEKSRLLSDRFSAERPKGSFSTLEIQRTEQGDSAMYLCVPGGDRVRETQYFGPGTRLLVL.